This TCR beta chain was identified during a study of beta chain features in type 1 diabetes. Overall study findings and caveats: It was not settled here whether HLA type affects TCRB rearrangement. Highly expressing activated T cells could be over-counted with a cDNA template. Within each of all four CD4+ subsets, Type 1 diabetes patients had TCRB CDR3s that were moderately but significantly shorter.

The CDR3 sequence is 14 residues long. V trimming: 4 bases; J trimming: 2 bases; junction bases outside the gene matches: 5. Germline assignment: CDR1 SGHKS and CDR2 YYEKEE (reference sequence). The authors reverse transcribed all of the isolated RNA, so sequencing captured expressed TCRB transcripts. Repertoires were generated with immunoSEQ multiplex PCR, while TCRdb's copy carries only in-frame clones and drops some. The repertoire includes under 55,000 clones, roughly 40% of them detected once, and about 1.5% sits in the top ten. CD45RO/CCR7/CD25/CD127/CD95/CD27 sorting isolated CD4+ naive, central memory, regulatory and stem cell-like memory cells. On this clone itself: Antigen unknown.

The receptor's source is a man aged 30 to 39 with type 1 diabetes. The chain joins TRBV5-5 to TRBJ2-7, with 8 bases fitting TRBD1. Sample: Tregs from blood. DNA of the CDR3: TGTGCCAGCAGCCCGGACAGGGCGCCCTACGAGCAGTACTTC. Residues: CASSPDRAPYEQYF.